These T cell receptor beta chains were read from a single sample in a study of blood T cells in healthy people across ages. TCRdb reprocessed the 5' RACE reads with MiXCR, giving one entry per CDR3 protein. The sample has roughly 2 million distinct CDR3 sequences, approximately 50% seen once. Material: blood. Receptor source: a woman between 35 and 50 years old in good health. CDR3s include the opening cysteine and the closing phenylalanine or tryptophan. Each record gives: V gene, J gene, clone size, D gene, CDR3 protein, CDR3 DNA. A D gene is named only where the DNA matches it firmly. Clone size is shown for a subset of rows, as once, few, many or a class of expanded clone.

v_gene: TRBV5-1; j_gene: TRBJ2-1; abundance: NA; d_gene: NA; CDR3aa: CASGEFPAAQFF; CDR3nt: TGCGCCAGCGGCGAGTTCCCCGCGGCGCAGTTCTTC
v_gene: TRBV6-5; j_gene: TRBJ1-2; abundance: NA; d_gene: NA; CDR3aa: CASRGSHGYTF; CDR3nt: TGTGCCAGCAGGGGGTCGCATGGCTACACCTTC
v_gene: TRBV20-1; j_gene: TRBJ2-5; abundance: few; d_gene: NA; CDR3aa: CSAQSEWTPGGETQYF; CDR3nt: TGCAGTGCCCAGTCCGAGTGGACACCGGGTGGGGAGACCCAGTACTTC
v_gene: TRBV4-3; j_gene: TRBJ1-4; abundance: NA; d_gene: NA; CDR3aa: CASSQVADQGEKLFF; CDR3nt: TGCGCCAGCAGCCAAGTGGCCGATCAAGGAGAAAAACTGTTTTTT
v_gene: TRBV5-1; j_gene: TRBJ2-1; abundance: NA; d_gene: TRBD1; CDR3aa: CASSVQGAEHNEQFF; CDR3nt: TGCGCCAGCAGCGTACAGGGGGCGGAACACAATGAGCAGTTCTTC
v_gene: TRBV12-3/TRBV12-4; j_gene: TRBJ2-5; abundance: NA; d_gene: TRBD2; CDR3aa: CASSLLAGAPKTQYF; CDR3nt: TGTGCCAGCAGTTTGTTAGCGGGGGCTCCAAAGACCCAGTACTTC
v_gene: TRBV2; j_gene: TRBJ2-5; abundance: few; d_gene: NA; CDR3aa: CASIGGMSETQYF; CDR3nt: TGTGCCAGCATCGGGGGCATGAGTGAGACCCAGTACTTC
v_gene: TRBV4-3; j_gene: TRBJ2-1; abundance: NA; d_gene: NA; CDR3aa: CASSQDLPRGNEQFF; CDR3nt: TGCGCCAGCAGCCAAGATCTGCCTAGGGGGAATGAGCAGTTCTTC
v_gene: TRBV9; j_gene: TRBJ2-4; abundance: NA; d_gene: NA; CDR3aa: CASSVSGQSKNIQYF; CDR3nt: TGTGCCAGCAGCGTGAGCGGCCAATCCAAAAACATTCAGTACTTC
v_gene: TRBV4-3; j_gene: TRBJ2-1; abundance: NA; d_gene: NA; CDR3aa: CASSQDSSLAGSSYNEQFF; CDR3nt: TGCGCCAGCAGCCAAGATAGTTCTCTCGCGGGCTCCTCCTACAATGAGCAGTTCTTC
v_gene: TRBV27; j_gene: TRBJ2-1; abundance: NA; d_gene: TRBD2; CDR3aa: CASTVAGEGVEQFF; CDR3nt: TGTGCCAGCACCGTAGCGGGGGAAGGGGTTGAGCAGTTCTTC
v_gene: TRBV7-2; j_gene: TRBJ1-2; abundance: few; d_gene: NA; CDR3aa: CASSLPGLTKIYGYTF; CDR3nt: TGTGCCAGCAGCTTACCGGGCCTAACGAAAATCTATGGCTACACCTTC
v_gene: TRBV6-2/TRBV6-3; j_gene: TRBJ2-1; abundance: few; d_gene: NA; CDR3aa: CASSYTPGSSVQQFF; CDR3nt: TGTGCCAGCAGTTACACCCCGGGCTCTAGCGTACAGCAGTTCTTC
v_gene: TRBV7-2; j_gene: TRBJ2-7; abundance: NA; d_gene: NA; CDR3aa: CASSLRRQVSYEQYF; CDR3nt: TGTGCCAGCAGCTTACGCAGACAGGTCTCCTACGAGCAGTACTTC
v_gene: TRBV27; j_gene: TRBJ1-4; abundance: NA; d_gene: NA; CDR3aa: CASSPTDLTRELFF; CDR3nt: TGTGCCAGCAGCCCGACGGACCTCACCCGGGAACTGTTTTTT
v_gene: TRBV5-6; j_gene: TRBJ2-1; abundance: NA; d_gene: TRBD2; CDR3aa: CASSLGPGGSGEQFF; CDR3nt: TGTGCCAGCAGCTTGGGGCCGGGAGGGAGTGGTGAGCAGTTCTTC
v_gene: TRBV4-1; j_gene: TRBJ1-1; abundance: NA; d_gene: NA; CDR3aa: CASSQDRGREGEAFF; CDR3nt: TGCGCCAGCAGCCAAGATAGGGGGAGGGAAGGTGAAGCTTTCTTT
v_gene: TRBV20-1; j_gene: TRBJ1-4; abundance: NA; d_gene: NA; CDR3aa: CSARAAGFDEKLFF; CDR3nt: TGCAGTGCTAGAGCTGCAGGGTTCGATGAAAAACTGTTTTTT
v_gene: TRBV12-3/TRBV12-4; j_gene: TRBJ2-7; abundance: NA; d_gene: TRBD1; CDR3aa: CASSLRQGSEQYF; CDR3nt: TGTGCCAGCAGTTTAAGACAGGGATCCGAGCAGTACTTC
v_gene: TRBV25-1; j_gene: TRBJ1-5; abundance: NA; d_gene: NA; CDR3aa: CASGTYGNQPQHF; CDR3nt: TGTGCCTCCGGGACGTATGGCAATCAGCCCCAGCATTTT
v_gene: TRBV27; j_gene: TRBJ1-2; abundance: NA; d_gene: TRBD1; CDR3aa: CASSFSAGQRITNYGYTF; CDR3nt: TGTGCCAGCAGTTTCTCCGCGGGACAGAGAATTACTAACTATGGCTACACCTTC
v_gene: TRBV27; j_gene: TRBJ2-1; abundance: few; d_gene: NA; CDR3aa: CASSLSSTSNEQFF; CDR3nt: TGTGCCAGCAGTTTATCGTCCACTAGCAATGAGCAGTTCTTC
v_gene: TRBV5-1; j_gene: TRBJ1-2; abundance: few; d_gene: TRBD1; CDR3aa: CASRTGQDRFYGYTF; CDR3nt: TGCGCCAGCAGGACCGGACAGGATAGGTTCTATGGCTACACCTTC
v_gene: TRBV6-8; j_gene: TRBJ2-7; abundance: NA; d_gene: NA; CDR3aa: CASSYDWGRRSYEQYF; CDR3nt: TGTGCCAGCAGTTACGACTGGGGGCGCCGCTCCTACGAGCAGTACTTC
v_gene: TRBV7-2; j_gene: TRBJ2-1; abundance: NA; d_gene: TRBD2; CDR3aa: CASSLARGSANEQFF; CDR3nt: TGTGCCAGCAGCTTAGCGCGGGGGAGCGCCAATGAGCAGTTCTTC
v_gene: TRBV7-4; j_gene: TRBJ2-7; abundance: NA; d_gene: TRBD1; CDR3aa: CASSRDRGPLYEQYF; CDR3nt: TGTGCCAGCAGCCGGGACAGGGGTCCCCTCTACGAGCAGTACTTC
v_gene: TRBV14; j_gene: TRBJ1-2; abundance: NA; d_gene: NA; CDR3aa: CASSPWEDLYGYTF; CDR3nt: TGTGCCAGCAGCCCCTGGGAGGATTTGTATGGCTACACCTTC
v_gene: TRBV25-1; j_gene: TRBJ2-1; abundance: few; d_gene: NA; CDR3aa: CASRQGTSQFF; CDR3nt: TGTGCCAGCAGGCAGGGGACTTCACAGTTCTTC
v_gene: TRBV20-1; j_gene: TRBJ2-4; abundance: few; d_gene: NA; CDR3aa: CSARDWGLAKNIQYF; CDR3nt: TGCAGTGCTAGAGATTGGGGTTTAGCCAAAAACATTCAGTACTTC
v_gene: TRBV20-1; j_gene: TRBJ2-1; abundance: NA; d_gene: NA; CDR3aa: CSASSRDSPLNEQFF; CDR3nt: TGCAGTGCTAGCTCCCGGGACTCTCCCCTCAATGAGCAGTTCTTC
v_gene: TRBV6-1; j_gene: TRBJ1-5; abundance: few; d_gene: TRBD1; CDR3aa: CASSDRTGPHQPQHF; CDR3nt: TGTGCCAGCAGTGATCGGACAGGGCCACATCAGCCCCAGCATTTT
v_gene: TRBV12-3/TRBV12-4; j_gene: TRBJ1-1; abundance: NA; d_gene: NA; CDR3aa: CASSFGGAGRTEAFF; CDR3nt: TGTGCCAGCAGTTTCGGAGGGGCCGGAAGAACTGAAGCTTTCTTT
v_gene: TRBV11-2; j_gene: TRBJ2-1; abundance: NA; d_gene: TRBD2; CDR3aa: CASSLEGPSGGPIYNEQFF; CDR3nt: TGTGCCAGCAGCTTAGAGGGGCCTAGCGGGGGGCCGATATACAATGAGCAGTTCTTC
v_gene: TRBV28; j_gene: TRBJ1-1; abundance: NA; d_gene: NA; CDR3aa: CASSSPTALNTEAFF; CDR3nt: TGTGCCAGCAGTTCCCCGACAGCTTTGAACACTGAAGCTTTCTTT
v_gene: TRBV6-1; j_gene: TRBJ2-3; abundance: NA; d_gene: TRBD2; CDR3aa: CASRPIGLAGGSLTDTQYF; CDR3nt: TGTGCCAGCAGGCCGATTGGACTAGCGGGGGGGTCGTTGACAGATACGCAGTATTTT
v_gene: TRBV12-3/TRBV12-4; j_gene: TRBJ2-3; abundance: few; d_gene: TRBD2; CDR3aa: CASSSLAGGVTDTQYF; CDR3nt: TGTGCCAGCAGTTCCCTTGCGGGGGGGGTCACAGATACGCAGTATTTT
v_gene: TRBV29-1; j_gene: TRBJ1-2; abundance: few; d_gene: NA; CDR3aa: CSADDVEGQSWGYTF; CDR3nt: TGCAGCGCCGATGATGTGGAGGGGCAGTCTTGGGGCTACACCTTC
v_gene: TRBV6-6; j_gene: TRBJ2-7; abundance: NA; d_gene: NA; CDR3aa: CASNPRGYEQYF; CDR3nt: TGTGCCAGCAACCCCCGGGGCTACGAGCAGTACTTC
v_gene: TRBV4-3; j_gene: TRBJ2-3; abundance: few; d_gene: NA; CDR3aa: CASSQDQTGRNADTQYF; CDR3nt: TGCGCCAGCAGCCAAGACCAGACAGGAAGGAACGCAGATACGCAGTATTTT
v_gene: TRBV29-1; j_gene: TRBJ2-5; abundance: NA; d_gene: NA; CDR3aa: CSVESGAETQYF; CDR3nt: TGCAGCGTTGAATCAGGGGCAGAGACCCAGTACTTC
v_gene: TRBV6-2/TRBV6-3; j_gene: TRBJ2-6; abundance: NA; d_gene: NA; CDR3aa: CASRATVRFGANVLTF; CDR3nt: TGTGCCAGCAGGGCTACCGTCCGCTTCGGGGCCAACGTCCTGACTTTC
v_gene: TRBV4-3; j_gene: TRBJ2-1; abundance: many; d_gene: TRBD2; CDR3aa: CASSQAGGAYNEQFF; CDR3nt: TGCGCCAGCAGCCAAGCGGGGGGGGCCTACAATGAGCAGTTCTTC
v_gene: TRBV7-9; j_gene: TRBJ2-3; abundance: NA; d_gene: NA; CDR3aa: CASSFEGGAGLGKYF; CDR3nt: TGTGCCAGCAGCTTTGAGGGAGGTGCGGGGTTGGGAAAGTATTTT
v_gene: TRBV21-1; j_gene: TRBJ2-7; abundance: once; d_gene: NA; CDR3aa: CASSLRDRGHYEQYF; CDR3nt: TGTGCCAGCAGCTTGAGGGACAGGGGGCACTACGAGCAGTACTTC
v_gene: TRBV4-2; j_gene: TRBJ2-7; abundance: NA; d_gene: TRBD2; CDR3aa: CASSQEGLAGGEQYF; CDR3nt: TGTGCCAGCAGCCAAGAGGGACTAGCGGGGGGGGAGCAGTACTTC
v_gene: TRBV27; j_gene: TRBJ2-1; abundance: NA; d_gene: TRBD1; CDR3aa: CASSPVGQYNEQFF; CDR3nt: TGTGCCAGCAGTCCGGTGGGACAGTACAATGAGCAGTTCTTC
v_gene: TRBV28; j_gene: TRBJ2-3; abundance: NA; d_gene: NA; CDR3aa: CASSFLSGTTDTQYF; CDR3nt: TGTGCCAGCAGTTTTCTTTCTGGGACCACAGATACGCAGTATTTT
v_gene: TRBV28; j_gene: TRBJ2-3; abundance: NA; d_gene: NA; CDR3aa: CASSFRLPYFSTDTQYF; CDR3nt: TGTGCCAGCAGTTTTAGGCTTCCTTATTTTTCCACAGATACGCAGTATTTT
v_gene: TRBV27; j_gene: TRBJ2-7; abundance: NA; d_gene: NA; CDR3aa: CASSGRLRDEQYF; CDR3nt: TGTGCCAGCAGTGGACGTTTAAGGGACGAGCAGTACTTC
v_gene: TRBV18; j_gene: TRBJ2-4; abundance: NA; d_gene: TRBD1; CDR3aa: CASSPDRGSGNIQYF; CDR3nt: TGTGCCAGCTCTCCGGACAGGGGTTCGGGAAACATTCAGTACTTC
v_gene: TRBV7-9; j_gene: TRBJ2-7; abundance: NA; d_gene: TRBD2; CDR3aa: CASSVKRGRYEQYF; CDR3nt: TGTGCCAGCAGCGTAAAGCGGGGCCGATACGAGCAGTACTTC
v_gene: TRBV12-3/TRBV12-4; j_gene: TRBJ2-5; abundance: NA; d_gene: NA; CDR3aa: CASSSGRDGRETQYF; CDR3nt: TGTGCCAGCAGTTCTGGAAGGGACGGTCGAGAGACCCAGTACTTC
v_gene: TRBV6-2/TRBV6-3; j_gene: TRBJ2-7; abundance: few; d_gene: TRBD1; CDR3aa: CASSPLNRGKEQYF; CDR3nt: TGTGCCAGCAGTCCCCTGAACAGGGGAAAGGAGCAGTACTTC
v_gene: TRBV20-1; j_gene: TRBJ2-7; abundance: NA; d_gene: NA; CDR3aa: CSAEHPGRSYEQYF; CDR3nt: TGCAGTGCTGAACACCCGGGACGGTCCTACGAGCAGTACTTC
v_gene: TRBV29-1; j_gene: TRBJ1-5; abundance: NA; d_gene: TRBD1; CDR3aa: CSVAFGTVDQPQHF; CDR3nt: TGCAGCGTTGCTTTTGGGACAGTTGACCAGCCCCAGCATTTT
v_gene: TRBV3-1; j_gene: TRBJ1-2; abundance: NA; d_gene: NA; CDR3aa: CASSQVGGARTSGYTF; CDR3nt: TGTGCCAGCAGCCAAGTCGGGGGGGCGAGGACTAGTGGCTACACCTTC
v_gene: TRBV5-6; j_gene: TRBJ2-2; abundance: NA; d_gene: NA; CDR3aa: CASSYGPTGELFF; CDR3nt: TGTGCCAGCAGCTATGGCCCAACCGGGGAGCTGTTTTTT
v_gene: TRBV21-1; j_gene: TRBJ2-3; abundance: NA; d_gene: NA; CDR3aa: CASSKRTSGTDTQYF; CDR3nt: TGTGCCAGCAGCAAAAGGACTAGCGGCACAGATACGCAGTATTTT
v_gene: TRBV28; j_gene: TRBJ2-1; abundance: NA; d_gene: NA; CDR3aa: CASSFLSGEQFF; CDR3nt: TGTGCCAGCAGCTTTCTCTCCGGCGAGCAGTTCTTC